This passage covers 5 T cell receptor beta chains from one sample sequenced in a study of shared clonotypes between healthy human individuals. Sequenced by immunoSEQ multiplex PCR; TCRdb stores in-frame clones only, minus some. The sample carries 1.5 million to 2.5 million clones, about 95% recorded once. Terminally differentiated effector memory CD45RA+ cells were left out of the naive CD8 fraction, which was CD45RO-negative and positively selected for CCR7. Sequences were obtained from naive CD8+ T cells sorted from blood. These receptors all stem from a man between 18 and 35 years old in good health.

This clone was recorded once. The V call is TRBV15, the J call TRBJ2-2; D remains unclear. The ends were cut back, 5 bases at V and 3 bases at J, with 4 bases in the middle. The CDR3 spans 12 residues. Germline CDR1 is LNHNV and CDR2 is YYDKDF (reference sequence). CDR3 protein: CATSYDTGELFF. CDR3 nucleotide sequence: TGTGCCACCAGCTACGACACCGGGGAGCTGTTTTTT.

V and J are TRBV2 and TRBJ2-1; D is possibly TRBD1 or TRBD2 (5 bases each). Between the trimmed V and J ends, which lost 4 bases and 3 bases, there was a span of 13 bases. The V gene's germline CDR1 is SNHLY and CDR2 FYNNEI. CDR3 length equals 15 residues. The CDR3 sequence: CASSATGTLYNEQFF. The CDR3 DNA sequence: TGTGCCAGCAGTGCTACCGGGACGCTCTACAATGAGCAGTTCTTC.

The V and J genes are TRBV9 and TRBJ2-7; the D is unclear. This CDR3 is 12 amino acids long. V gave up 6 bases and J gave up 0 bases, with 7 bases separating them. The V gene's germline CDR1 is SGDLS and CDR2 YYNGEE. The CDR3 sequence is CASTAVSYEQYF. CDR3 sequence (DNA): TGTGCCAGCACGGCAGTCTCCTACGAGCAGTACTTC.

The V and J genes are TRBV2 and TRBJ1-6, with TRBD1 identical over 8 bases. The CDR3 extends over 15 amino acids. Germline-derived CDR1 and CDR2 are SNHLY and FYNNEI. Trimming at V came to 1 base and at J to 10 bases, leaving 6 bases not matched to a gene. The CDR3 sequence: CASSEGDRLGSPLHF. CDR3 in DNA: TGTGCCAGCAGTGAAGGGGACAGGCTGGGCTCACCCCTCCACTTT.

This chain connects TRBV27 to TRBJ1-6; TRBD1 aligns across 8 bases. J gave up 10 bases and V 4 bases, and 3 bases lay outside the gene matches. CDR3 size: 13 residues. Germline assignment: CDR1 MNHEY and CDR2 SMNVEV (reference sequence). For the CDR3, the DNA is TGTGCCAGCAGTTGGGGACAGGACTCACCCCTCCACTTT. Translating gives CASSWGQDSPLHF.